This T cell receptor beta chain derives from a study of blood T cell repertoires in COVID-19. TCRdb's table, derived via immunoSEQ multiplex PCR, lists solely in-frame clones and lacks some. Counted here are about 160,000 clones, 86% occurring once; the ten biggest clones make up approximately 7%. Germline V lookup: CDR1 LGHNA, CDR2 YNFKEQ. Trimming took off 0 bases at V and 10 bases at J, with 19 bases between the two ends. CDR3 length: 17 residues. The source material was peripheral blood. This receptor was identified in a man aged 45 to 65 with active or convalescent COVID-19. The V and J genes are TRBV4-2 and TRBJ1-6, with D perhaps matching TRBD1 (6 bases). The CDR3 sequence is CASSQDAQGRVGSPLHF. DNA for the CDR3: TGTGCCAGCAGCCAAGATGCGCAGGGGAGGGTGGGATCACCCCTCCACTTT.